The sequence of this T cell receptor beta chain was determined in a study of cytomegalovirus exposure and HLA in healthy donors (dated by TCRdb to the late 2010s). At the level of the whole study: In an earlier analysis of around 540 of the donors, roughly 300 Gb of sequence data and some 100 million unique TCR beta sequences from 180 million or so T cells were reported. The number of donors typed differed by locus, with 629-630 for A, B, C, DRB1 and DQB1, 522 for DQA1, 606 for DPA1, and roughly 450 for DPB1. A later analysis re-analyzed previously published TCR beta repertoires from roughly 600 donors and added high-resolution HLA genotyping to study TCR occurrence patterns. To decide whether each TCR beta V gene segment behaved as functional or pseudogenic, an earlier analysis of several hundred of the donors relied on high-throughput TCR beta sequencing. HLA typing covered class I and class II loci at four-digit resolution. About 280 gigabases of sequencing data and around 80 million unique TCR sequences made up an early release that covered approximately 620 HLA-typed donors. Genome-wide SNP genotypes for about 60% of the roughly 700 donors were used in a later genetic analysis, which treated that subset as a discovery cohort. The T cell repertoires of 700 or so subjects were profiled by immunosequencing and related to cytomegalovirus serostatus. Of the roughly 400 genotyped donors, approximately 80% were placed in the genetic ancestry cluster associated with self-reported Caucasian donors. The study aimed to test whether cataloging public T cell receptors could reveal signatures of past pathogen exposure. Rather than using new phenotypic data, the later analysis identified candidate immune exposures from TCR beta sequences and from how often those sequences occurred across donors. Donor age, sex, ethnicity and CMV serostatus were compiled together with the repertoire data. In addition to the first cohort of approximately 650 subjects, a separate validation cohort of approximately 130 different subjects was used. Five DR-DQ haplotypes were handled as single units for association and clustering because linkage in the cohort was strong. Among roughly 400 genotyped donors of the cohort, an average of about 240,000 unique TCR beta nucleotide sequences was sequenced per donor, of which approximately 18% were non-productive. All discovery cohort repertoires had been generated using a single sequencing platform. To predict cytomegalovirus infection status, the study brought together high-throughput TCR immunosequencing, statistical association of individual TCRs with disease status, and machine learning.

The cohort consisted of hundreds of healthy bone marrow donors. Cohort members were all nominally healthy when sampled, although unrecorded immune exposures were likely present. The donor was CMV seronegative and was included in the group of under 450 seronegative cohort members. A peripheral blood sample was collected from each donor, and TCR beta sequencing was performed on peripheral blood mononuclear cells. The Qiagen DNeasy Blood Extraction Kit was used to extract genomic DNA from the blood cell samples. With respect to this clone: Its cognate antigen has yet to be identified. Base quality data are lacking; no much larger clone is found one base away.

Findings and caveats that apply to the study as a whole: The earlier analysis of 450 to 700 of the donors excluded fewer than 20 rarely observed V segments, including chromosome 9 orphons, because counts were too low. According to a later analysis, TCR association rates differed among HLA loci, with DRB1 alleles showing the most associated TCRs and HLA-C alleles showing the fewest. In a later analysis, HLA-associated TCR beta chains were found to be more clonally expanded and to have lower generation probabilities than equally common non-associated chains. Sequencing depth was assumed to be roughly uniform across donors in the presence/absence analyses, though that assumption may not hold. The authors suggested that the approach could potentially be extended to other disease states and immunological phenotypes. In an earlier analysis of around 500 of the donors, most TCR beta V segments appeared in productive rearrangements about 87% or about 30% of the time, broadly matching IMGT annotations. Immune exposure information for the cohort was limited to CMV serostatus. A few of the identified cytomegalovirus-associated TCR beta chains were confirmed in vitro to be specific for cytomegalovirus antigens. A further reported finding was that TCR beta sequences accurately predicted the HLA-A and HLA-B alleles for most subjects in the first cohort. In a later analysis, around 17,000 TCR beta sequences were associated with specific HLA alleles at a false discovery rate of 0.05. In a later genetic analysis, a missense DCLRE1C variant was associated with V-gene and J-gene trimming of TCR beta chains, and the association was replicated in an independent cohort. This cohort had only TCR beta chains sequenced, and the lack of alpha or paired-chain data limited which features could be detected. In a later analysis, several top co-occurrence clusters were reported to appear linked to parvovirus B19, influenza, CMV and Epstein-Barr virus. Because HLA typing was missing for some donors at each locus, association tests included only the typed subset. Most TCR sequences were seen in very few donors, while some public TCRs were found in many individuals. Strong co-occurrence of HLA alleles, especially DR and DQ, made assigning TCR associations to individual alleles difficult. A cluster of highly shared sequence variants was judged likely to be a technical artifact of the sequencing pipeline. Correlated functional status among segregating V segments might reflect linkage disequilibrium, but an unknown experimental factor could not be ruled out. The study listed 164 TCR beta chains as associated with cytomegalovirus. Cytomegalovirus status was reported to be diagnosed by the classifier with high specificity and sensitivity in both the original and validation cohorts. In a later analysis, most CMV-associated TCR beta chains were found to appear HLA-restricted, with HLA associations seemingly driven largely by CMV exposure. Compared with the approximately 700-donor mean, donors in an Asian-associated ancestry cluster had fewer N-insertions in productive TCRs, according to a later genetic analysis.

The library was generated by the immunoSEQ multiplex PCR assay. For the multiplex PCR, a mixture combining 60 forward primers for TCR Vbeta segments and 13 reverse primers for TCR Jbeta segments was used. A multiplex PCR assay on genomic DNA amplified the CDR3 region of rearranged TCR beta genes. The amplified TCR beta libraries were sequenced on the Illumina HiSeq System as 87-base-pair reads. For the original study's pipeline: A later analysis counted tens of millions of unique TCR beta chains across the 550 to 750 repertoires, and some 11 million of these chains were shared by at least two donors. Raw reads were error-corrected and collapsed into unique sequences with a nearest-neighbor algorithm that merged closely related sequences to remove PCR and sequencing errors. To assign V, D and J gene segments, CDR3 sequences were aligned to IMGT reference sequences. For a sequence to be retained, at least a six-nucleotide match to both a V gene segment and a J gene segment was required. A rearrangement counted as productive if the CDR3 had no stop codons and remained in frame with V and J, and every other rearrangement counted as non-productive. CDR3 was defined according to IMGT convention as the region running from the second conserved V-encoded cysteine to the conserved J-encoded phenylalanine. In an earlier analysis of more than 550 of the donors, sequences lacking an unambiguous match to a single V gene segment were excluded. In an earlier analysis of a few hundred of the donors, V segments were called functional above 56.7% productive rearrangements and were called segregating when the between-donor standard deviation exceeded 5%. A statistical classification framework was built to diagnose cytomegalovirus status from the catalog of TCR beta chain sequences. V and J gene assignment, in a later analysis, came from comparing TCR nucleotide sequences with IMGT/GENE-DB human TR gene sequences. In a later analysis, CDR3 sequences and most-parsimonious VDJ recombination scenarios were assigned using the TCRdist pipeline. In a later analysis, every TCR beta chain was defined by the combination of its CDR3 amino acid sequence and its V-gene family, and reads without a unique V-gene family were dropped. In a later analysis, 500 to 650 highly shared, low-generation-probability nucleotide sequences were removed to address suspected cross-contamination and a sequencing artifact. In a later analysis, a clonal expansion index for each public chain was calculated from normalized within-repertoire ranks of inferred template counts. Generation probabilities in a later analysis came from a VDJ recombination model fitted to out-of-frame rearrangements, and those results were checked against IGoR. In a later analysis, hypergeometric tests were used to score TCR-TCR, TCR-HLA and TCR-CMV co-occurrence, with a repertoire-size bias correction applied to TCR pairs. False discovery rates were estimated in a later analysis by permuting HLA or CMV assignments 20 times. In a later analysis, co-occurring TCRs were grouped using DBSCAN, and TCRdist sequence similarity was added for clustering within HLA-allele-positive subsets. For co-occurrence clustering, repertoires with fewer than 30,000 or more than 120,000 public chains were excluded, along with 5 or 6 repertoires with anomalous nucleotide sharing. Drawn from immuneACCESS, this table holds only the in-frame rearrangements with V and J called that TCRdb kept. Clones are partly lost; checked studies trace under half to an unresolved V gene and leave the rest unexplained. For V, J and clone size, that table is used; D and trimming come from the DNA. The table for this sample lists 160,000 or so clones; about 78% of them were counted only once. Of the sample, more than 5% is held by the ten largest clones.

Material for sequencing was PBMCs. This TCR derives from a middle-aged man in good health and CMV-seronegative.

The sequence in DNA is TGCGCCAGCAGCCAAGACGGGGGCTCCTACGAGCAGTACTTC. Its protein product is CASSQDGGSYEQYF. The receptor chain draws on TRBV4-3 and TRBJ2-7, and possibly TRBD2, on 6 matching bases. Measured from the cysteine to the phenylalanine, the CDR3 is 14 residues long. Of the read, only the CDR3 DNA is kept; its 42 bases are in frame from base 1. Sequences LGHNA (CDR1) and YSLEER (CDR2) are obtained from the germline V gene. V gives up 0 bases and J gives up 0 bases, and the segment between their germline ends measures 6 bases.